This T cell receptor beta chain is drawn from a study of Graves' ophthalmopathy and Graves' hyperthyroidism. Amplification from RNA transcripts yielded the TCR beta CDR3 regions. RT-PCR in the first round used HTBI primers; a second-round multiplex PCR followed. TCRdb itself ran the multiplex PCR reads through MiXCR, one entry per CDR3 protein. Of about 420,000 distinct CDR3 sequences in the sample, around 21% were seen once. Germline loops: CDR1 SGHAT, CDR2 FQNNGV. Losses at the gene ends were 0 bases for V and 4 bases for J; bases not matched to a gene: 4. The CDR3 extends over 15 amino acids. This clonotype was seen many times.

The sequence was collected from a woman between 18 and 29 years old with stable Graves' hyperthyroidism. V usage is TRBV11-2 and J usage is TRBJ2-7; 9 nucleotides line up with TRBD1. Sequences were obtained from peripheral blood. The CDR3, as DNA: TGTGCCAGCAGCTTAGACGGGACAGGGTTTTACGAGCAGTACTTC. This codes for CASSLDGTGFYEQYF.